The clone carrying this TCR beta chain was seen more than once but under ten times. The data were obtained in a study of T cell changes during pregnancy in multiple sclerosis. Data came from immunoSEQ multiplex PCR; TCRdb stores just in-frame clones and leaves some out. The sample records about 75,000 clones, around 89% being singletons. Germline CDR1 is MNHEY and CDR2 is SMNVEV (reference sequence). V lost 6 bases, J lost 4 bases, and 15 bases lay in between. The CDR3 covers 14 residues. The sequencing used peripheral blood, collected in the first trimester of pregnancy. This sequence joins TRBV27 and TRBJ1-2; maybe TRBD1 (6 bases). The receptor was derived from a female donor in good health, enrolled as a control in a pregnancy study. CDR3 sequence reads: CASRPARGGYGYTF. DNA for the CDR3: TGTGCCAGCAGACCCGCCCGAGGGGGCTATGGCTACACCTTC.